This T cell receptor beta chain was profiled in a study of graft-versus-host responses after intestinal transplantation. Study results and caveats: Recipient marrow held GvH clones, some first seen in ileum or blood.

The table came from immunoSEQ multiplex PCR; TCRdb's copy has only in-frame clones and leaves some out. The repertoire consists of about 9,000 clones, with under 35% occurring once and the leading ten covering approximately 5%. Each mixed lymphocyte reaction held about 200,000 CFSE-labeled responders and about 200,000 irradiated violet-dye-labeled stimulators. The CDR3 runs 14 residues. Germline V lookup: CDR1 SGHAT, CDR2 FQNNGV. Between the trimmed V and J ends, which lost 2 bases and 0 bases, there was a span of 8 bases. The sequences come from alloreactive CD8+ T cells from a mixed lymphocyte reaction culture, collected before transplantation. Subset described: CFSE-low proliferating T cells sorted from roughly six-day pre-transplant mixed lymphocyte reaction (GvH or HvG direction). This receptor was obtained from a human patient who was an organ donor for intestinal transplantation. The chain couples TRBV11-2 to TRBJ2-7; tentatively, D is TRBD1 or TRBD2 (5 bases each). The CDR3 bases are TGTGCCAGCAGCTTATGGGGGAGCTCCTACGAGCAGTACTTC. Translated: CASSLWGSSYEQYF.